The clone carrying this TCR beta chain showed up just a few times. Its cognate antigen is unknown. Blood genomic DNA input for TRB amplification was roughly 220-500 ng. This entry comes from a study of T and B cells in COVID-19 patients. Turning to the study itself: At median age approximately 30 years, recovered patients were younger than active-infection patients at approximately 68. Critical illness requiring mechanical ventilation or extracorporeal membrane oxygenation affected about 60% of the 20 active-infection patients.

Findings and caveats of the study: In COVID-19 patients, T cell receptor beta variable and joining gene use was reportedly strongly skewed.

Multiplex PCR with BIOMED2 TRB-A/B primer pools amplified TRB rearrangements. TCRdb ran MiXCR on the multiplex PCR reads and lists one entry per CDR3 protein. The sample contains around 5,100 distinct CDR3 sequences, 25% to 30% of which appear only once. The sample consisted of blood. This TCR derives from a human donor with active COVID-19.

For the CDR3, the DNA is TGTGCCAGCAGCTTAGGGGGGGCCACAGATACGCAGTATTTT. Its protein is CASSLGGATDTQYF. V is TRBV7-9 and J is TRBJ2-3; D tentatively fits TRBD1 or TRBD2 (6 bases each). From germline, CDR1 is SEHNR and CDR2 FQNEAQ (reference sequence). The CDR3 consists of 14 residues. V shed 1 base and J shed 2 bases, with 7 bases lying between them.